This TCR beta chain emerged from a study of shared clonotypes between healthy human individuals. Libraries were prepared by immunoSEQ multiplex PCR; TCRdb keeps only in-frame clonotypes and omits some of them. This table has roughly 2.1 million clones, about 93% appearing once. Terminally differentiated effector memory CD45RA+ cells were excluded by CCR7 positive selection of CD45RO-negative cells. The sample consisted of naive CD8+ T cells from PBMCs. The sequence was obtained from a man between 18 and 35 years old in good health. Some clones in this sample may be carry-over from other donors' samples.

CDR3 in amino acids: CASSIQGDADTQYF. In nucleotides, the CDR3 is TGTGCCAGCAGTATACAGGGTGATGCAGATACGCAGTATTTT. The chain couples TRBV25-1 to TRBJ2-3, with D tentatively TRBD1 (6 bases). The CDR3 loop spans 14 amino acids. Germline assignment: CDR1 MGHDK and CDR2 SYGVNS. Trimming took 5 bases from V and 4 from J, leaving 13 bases between them.